One sample yielded the 15 T cell receptor beta chains listed below, sequenced in a study of beta chain features in type 1 diabetes. Overall study findings and caveats: The study found moderately but significantly shorter TCRB CDR3s in all four CD4+ subsets of Type 1 diabetes patients.

Which antigens these TCRs recognize remains unknown. Every bit of the isolated RNA underwent reverse transcription, so sequencing read expressed TCRB transcripts. Some clones are missing from TCRdb's copy, which holds only in-frame ones; the method was immunoSEQ multiplex PCR. This sample has a few hundred thousand clones, with roughly an eighth found just once. Input material: naive CD4+ T cells from blood. These receptor sequences come from a man aged 25-45 years with type 1 diabetes.

This clone was detected a few times. This rearrangement joins TRBV18 to TRBJ2-1; the D gene is possibly TRBD1 (5 bases). The germline V and J ends were trimmed by 4 bases and 3 bases, with 10 bases remaining between them. CDR3 length: 14 amino acids. Germline loops: CDR1 KGHSH, CDR2 LQKENI. The CDR3 sequence: CASSLDDSYNEQFF. The DNA of the CDR3 is TGTGCCAGCTCACTCGACGACAGCTACAATGAGCAGTTCTTC.

This clone was found a few times. The rearrangement uses TRBV9 and TRBJ1-3; D unclear. This CDR3 region has 12 residues. Germline loops: CDR1 SGDLS, CDR2 YYNGEE. V lost 5 bases and J 3 bases, leaving 6 bases between the germline ends. The CDR3 DNA reads as TGTGCCAGCAGTGAGAATGGAAACACCATATATTTT. Translation gives CASSENGNTIYF.

This clone was counted a few times. The V gene is TRBV7-8, the J gene TRBJ2-1; 14 bases line up with TRBD2. In germline, CDR1 is SGHVS, CDR2 FQNEAQ. There are 17 residues in the CDR3. Unmatched junction bases numbered 9, after V lost 3 bases and J lost 8 bases. The CDR3: CASSFTRTSGRYHEQFF. In nucleotides, the CDR3 is TGTGCCAGCAGCTTCACCCGGACTAGCGGGAGGTATCATGAGCAGTTCTTC.

CDR3 in amino acids: CASSQQGTAFF. The CDR3 DNA reads TGTGCCAGCAGCCAGCAGGGGACAGCTTTCTTT. J is TRBJ1-1 and V is TRBV14; tentatively, D is TRBD1 (6 bases). Germline V gene lookup returns CDR1 SGHDN and CDR2 FVKESK. V was shortened by 3 bases and J by 10 bases, with 9 bases between the two germline ends. This CDR3 spans 11 amino acids. Using reference TRBV14 and TRBJ1-1 for the parts outside the CDR3, the full variable domain is EAGVTQFPSHSVIEKGQTVTLRCDPISGHDNLYWYRRVMGKEIKFLLHFVKESKQDESGMPNNRFLAERTGGTYSTLKVQPAELEDSGVYFCASSQQGTAFFGQGTRLTVV.

This clone occurred a few times. This sequence joins TRBV30 and TRBJ2-5, with 7 bases fitting TRBD2. CDR3 length equals 12 residues. The V gene end was trimmed by 4 bases and the J gene end by 7 bases; junction bases not matched to a gene: 6. The germline V gene has CDR1 GTSNPN and CDR2 SVGIG (reference sequence). CDR3 in DNA: TGTGCCTGGATGCCGGGGAGGGGGACCCAGTACTTC. Translation gives CAWMPGRGTQYF.

On this clone: The same CDR3 can be traced to other DNA sequences in this sample. This chain links TRBV9 with TRBJ2-1, with D perhaps TRBD2 (6 bases). This CDR3 contains 14 residues. V lost 0 bases and J lost 3, with 7 bases in between. Germline V lookup: CDR1 SGDLS, CDR2 YYNGEE. The CDR3 sequence: CASSVAGVYNEQFF. The CDR3 nucleotides read TGTGCCAGCAGCGTAGCGGGAGTCTACAATGAGCAGTTCTTC.

The rearrangement links TRBV7-2 to TRBJ2-1; 9 bases fit TRBD2. The ends lost 5 bases at V and 8 bases at J; junction bases unmatched: 10. From germline, CDR1 is SGHTA and CDR2 FQGNSA. The CDR3 is 15 residues long. This CDR3 is CASSLGGLAGDEQFF. CDR3 nucleotides: TGTGCCAGCAGCCTAGGGGGACTAGCTGGGGATGAGCAGTTCTTC.

The chain recombines TRBV30 with TRBJ2-7, with a tentative D call TRBD2 (6 bases). The CDR3 consists of 13 residues. The V end lost 0 bases, the J end lost 6 bases, and 12 bases lay between the germline ends. Germline loops: CDR1 GTSNPN, CDR2 SVGIG (reference sequence). CDR3 protein: CAWSVRGAGEQYF. As DNA, the CDR3 is TGTGCCTGGAGTGTACGCGGGGCCGGCGAGCAGTACTTC.

This clone was counted a few times. J is TRBJ2-7 and V is TRBV4-2; 9 nucleotides line up with TRBD1. The germline V gene has CDR1 LGHNA and CDR2 YNFKEQ. Losses at the gene ends were 4 bases for V and 3 bases for J; bases not matched to a gene: 7. CDR3 length: 15 residues. The CDR3 protein is CASSPGTGIGYEQYF. As DNA, the CDR3 is TGTGCCAGCAGCCCCGGGACAGGGATCGGCTACGAGCAGTACTTC.

V and J are TRBV7-9 and TRBJ2-3; D perhaps matches TRBD2 (5 bases). V dropped 1 base and J dropped 4 bases, with 6 bases sitting between them. Germline V gene sequence: CDR1 SEHNR, CDR2 FQNEAQ (reference sequence). The CDR3 consists of 13 residues. The DNA for the CDR3 is TGTGCCAGCAGCTTAGGGGAGCCAGATACGCAGTATTTT. It codes for CASSLGEPDTQYF.

This chain connects TRBV7-7 to TRBJ2-1; D possibly corresponds to TRBD2 (6 bases). The CDR3 is 15 amino acids. The germline V gene has CDR1 SSHAT and CDR2 FNYEAQ (reference sequence). The germline V and J ends were trimmed by 5 bases and 0 bases, with 11 bases remaining between them. CDR3 sequence (DNA): TGTGCCAGCAGCGCTATGGGGGGCTCCTACAATGAGCAGTTCTTC. This gives the protein CASSAMGGSYNEQFF.

In its sample, this clone was seen a few times. J is TRBJ1-5 and V is TRBV4-2; D is perhaps TRBD1 (5 bases). The CDR3 contains 17 residues. The germline V and J ends were trimmed by 5 bases and 2 bases, with 19 bases remaining between them. From germline, CDR1 is LGHNA and CDR2 YNFKEQ. The CDR3: CASSFAGDRGGNQPQHF. Here the CDR3 DNA reads TGTGCCAGCAGCTTCGCCGGAGATAGGGGTGGCAATCAGCCCCAGCATTTT.

This clone was observed a few times. The rearrangement joins TRBV6-5 to TRBJ2-5; 11 bases match TRBD1. This CDR3 has 16 residues. V lost 1 base, J lost 4 bases, and 5 bases stayed unmatched. Germline V gene lookup returns CDR1 MNHEY and CDR2 SVGAGI. The CDR3 bases are TGTGCCAGCAGTTACTTGGGGACAGGGGGGACAGAGACCCAGTACTTC. Residues: CASSYLGTGGTETQYF.

V is TRBV6-5 and J is TRBJ2-5; 10 nucleotides align to TRBD2. The CDR3 has 15 amino acids. Germline V gene data show CDR1 as MNHEY and CDR2 as SVGAGI. V trimming: 6 bases; J trimming: 5 bases; junction bases outside the gene matches: 9. CDR3 in amino acids: CASSDVAGGLETQYF. Here the CDR3 DNA reads TGTGCCAGCAGCGATGTAGCGGGAGGTTTGGAGACCCAGTACTTC.

As concerns this clone: The same CDR3 arises from other DNA sequences in this sample as well. The chain uses TRBV15 and TRBJ2-5, with TRBD1 as a possible D gene (5 bases). Trimming removed 0 bases from V and 4 bases from J, with 6 bases in between. CDR3 size: 13 residues. The V gene's germline CDR1 is LNHNV and CDR2 YYDKDF (reference sequence). CDR3 DNA sequence: TGTGCCACCAGCAGAGATCAGGGAGAGACCCAGTACTTC. It specifies CATSRDQGETQYF.